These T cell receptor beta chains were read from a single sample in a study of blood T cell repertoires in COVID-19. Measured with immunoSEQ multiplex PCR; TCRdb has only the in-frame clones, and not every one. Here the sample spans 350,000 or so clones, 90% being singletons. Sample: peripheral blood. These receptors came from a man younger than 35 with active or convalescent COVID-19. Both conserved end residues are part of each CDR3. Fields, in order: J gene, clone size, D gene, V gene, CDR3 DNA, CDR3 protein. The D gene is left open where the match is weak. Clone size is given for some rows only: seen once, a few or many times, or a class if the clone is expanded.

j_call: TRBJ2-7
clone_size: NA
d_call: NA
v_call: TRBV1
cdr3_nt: TGCACCAGCAGCGCTGACGGACTAGCGGGATTCACCTACGAGCAGTACTTC
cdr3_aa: CTSSADGLAGFTYEQYF

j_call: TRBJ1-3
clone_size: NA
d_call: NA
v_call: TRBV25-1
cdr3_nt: TGTGCCAGCAGTGTTACAGGCTCTGGAAACACCATATATTTT
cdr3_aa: CASSVTGSGNTIYF

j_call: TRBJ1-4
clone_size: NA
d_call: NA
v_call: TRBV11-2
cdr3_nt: TGTGCCAGCAGCTCAAGCAGGGTGGAGGAAAAACTGTTTTTT
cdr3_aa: CASSSSRVEEKLFF

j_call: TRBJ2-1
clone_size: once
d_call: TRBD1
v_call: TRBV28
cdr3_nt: TGTGCCAGCAGTTTATGGCAGGGGGAATACAATGAGCAGTTCTTC
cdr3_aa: CASSLWQGEYNEQFF

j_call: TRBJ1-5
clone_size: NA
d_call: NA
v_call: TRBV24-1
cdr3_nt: TGTGCCACCAGTGATTTGACTGATCAGCCCCAGCATTTT
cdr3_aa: CATSDLTDQPQHF

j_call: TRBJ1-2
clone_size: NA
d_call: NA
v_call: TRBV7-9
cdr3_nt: TGTGCCAGCAGCCCACCACCAGGGGATAACTATGGCTACACCTTC
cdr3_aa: CASSPPPGDNYGYTF

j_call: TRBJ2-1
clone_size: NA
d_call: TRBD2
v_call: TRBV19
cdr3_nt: TGTGCCAGTAGTATACTAGCGGGTACCTACAATGAGCAGTTCTTC
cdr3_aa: CASSILAGTYNEQFF

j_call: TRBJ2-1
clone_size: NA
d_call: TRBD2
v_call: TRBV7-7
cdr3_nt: TGTGCCAGCAGCAAAGGGACTAGCGGGGGGCCCGACAATGAGCAGTTCTTC
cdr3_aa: CASSKGTSGGPDNEQFF

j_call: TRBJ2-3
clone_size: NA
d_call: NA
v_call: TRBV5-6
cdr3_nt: TGTGCCAGCAGCTTTTGGCGCCAGACTACAGATACGCAGTATTTT
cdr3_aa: CASSFWRQTTDTQYF

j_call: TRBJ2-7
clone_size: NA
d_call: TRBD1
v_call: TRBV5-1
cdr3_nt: TGCGCCAGCAGCTTAGGACAGGCAGACTACGAGCAGTACTTC
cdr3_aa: CASSLGQADYEQYF

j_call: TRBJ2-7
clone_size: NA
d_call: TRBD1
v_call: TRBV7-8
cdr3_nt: TGTGCCAGCAGTCCCGGGACAGGGTCCTCCTACGAGCAGTACTTC
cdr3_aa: CASSPGTGSSYEQYF

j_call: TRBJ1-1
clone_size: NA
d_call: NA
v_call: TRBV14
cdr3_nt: TGTGCCAGCAGCCATCGGGGAGGGCCTGAAGCTTTCTTT
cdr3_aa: CASSHRGGPEAFF

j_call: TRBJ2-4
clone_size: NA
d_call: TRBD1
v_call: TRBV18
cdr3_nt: TGTGCCAGCTCACGGGACAGGAGTGAAGACATTCAGTACTTC
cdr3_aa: CASSRDRSEDIQYF

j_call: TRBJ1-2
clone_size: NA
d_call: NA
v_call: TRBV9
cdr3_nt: TGTGCCAGCAGCGTAGAAGGGGGTGGCTACACCTTC
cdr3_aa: CASSVEGGGYTF

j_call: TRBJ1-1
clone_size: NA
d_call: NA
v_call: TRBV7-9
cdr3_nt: TGTGCCAGCAGCTTGGGTGCGGGGATTGAAGCTTTCTTT
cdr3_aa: CASSLGAGIEAFF

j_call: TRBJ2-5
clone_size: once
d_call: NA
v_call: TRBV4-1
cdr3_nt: TGCGCCAGCAGCCTAAGTTACACAAAAGAGACCCAGTACTTC
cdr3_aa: CASSLSYTKETQYF

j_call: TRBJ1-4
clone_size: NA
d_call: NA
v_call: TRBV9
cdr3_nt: TGTGCCAGCAGCCCTCGGGGAGGGGAAAAACTGTTTTTT
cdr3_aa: CASSPRGGEKLFF

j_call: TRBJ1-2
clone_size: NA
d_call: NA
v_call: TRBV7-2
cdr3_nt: TGTGCCAGCAGCTTAGCGGGGGGGCCATACTATGGCTACACCTTC
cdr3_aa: CASSLAGGPYYGYTF

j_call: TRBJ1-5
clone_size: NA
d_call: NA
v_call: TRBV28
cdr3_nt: TGTGCCAGCAGTTTAAGAGGGCAAGGAAATCAGCCCCAGCATTTT
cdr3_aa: CASSLRGQGNQPQHF

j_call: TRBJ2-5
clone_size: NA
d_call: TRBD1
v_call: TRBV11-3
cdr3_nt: TGTGCCAGCAGCTTGGGCAGGGGGGAGACCCAGTACTTC
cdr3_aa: CASSLGRGETQYF

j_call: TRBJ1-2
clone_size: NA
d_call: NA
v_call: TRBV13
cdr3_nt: TGTGCCAGCAGCCCCTGGCACCAAAACTATGGCTACACCTTC
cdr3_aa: CASSPWHQNYGYTF

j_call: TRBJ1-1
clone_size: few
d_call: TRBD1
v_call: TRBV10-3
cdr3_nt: TGTGCCATCAGGCTAGACAGGGACACTGAAGCTTTCTTT
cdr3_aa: CAIRLDRDTEAFF

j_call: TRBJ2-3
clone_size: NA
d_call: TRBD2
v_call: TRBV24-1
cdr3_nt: TGTGCCACACAGCGGGGGGGCCGGGAAGATACGCAGTATTTT
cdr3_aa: CATQRGGREDTQYF

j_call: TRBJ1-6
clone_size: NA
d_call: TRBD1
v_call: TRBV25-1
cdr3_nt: TGTGCCAGCAGTGAGGGACAGGGTTCCTCACCCCTCCACTTT
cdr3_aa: CASSEGQGSSPLHF

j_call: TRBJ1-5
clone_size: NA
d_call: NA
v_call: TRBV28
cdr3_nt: TGTGCCAGCACTACGGGTAGTCGGCCCCAGCATTTT
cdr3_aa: CASTTGSRPQHF

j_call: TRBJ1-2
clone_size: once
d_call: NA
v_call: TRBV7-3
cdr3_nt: TGTGCCAGCAGCTTGGGGGGAGCGGGCGGCTACACCTTC
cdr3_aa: CASSLGGAGGYTF

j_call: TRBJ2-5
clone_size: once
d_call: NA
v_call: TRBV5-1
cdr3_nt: TGCGCCAGCCGGTACCAAGAGACCCAGTACTTC
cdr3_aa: CASRYQETQYF

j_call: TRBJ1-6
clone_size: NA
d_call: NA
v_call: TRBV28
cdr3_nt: TGTGCCAGCAGTAATTTGGGGATAGGGAGTGGAACACCCCTCCACTTT
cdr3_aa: CASSNLGIGSGTPLHF

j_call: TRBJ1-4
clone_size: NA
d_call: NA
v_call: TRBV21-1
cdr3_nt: TGTGCCAGCAGCAAGGTTTCAGGGGACACTAATGAAAAACTGTTTTTT
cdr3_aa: CASSKVSGDTNEKLFF

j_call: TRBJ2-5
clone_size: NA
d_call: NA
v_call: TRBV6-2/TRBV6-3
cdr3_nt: TGTGCCAGCAGTTACGCGGGGCCTGGGGAGACCCAGTACTTC
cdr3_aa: CASSYAGPGETQYF

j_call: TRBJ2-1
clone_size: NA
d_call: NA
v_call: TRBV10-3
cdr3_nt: TGTGCCATCAGTGACCCGGGCCCGGGGGGCAACAATGAGCAGTTCTTC
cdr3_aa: CAISDPGPGGNNEQFF

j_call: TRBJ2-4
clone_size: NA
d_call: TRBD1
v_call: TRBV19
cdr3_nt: TGTGCCAGTAGTATTGGAGGACAGGGGACCGACATTCAGTACTTC
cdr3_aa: CASSIGGQGTDIQYF

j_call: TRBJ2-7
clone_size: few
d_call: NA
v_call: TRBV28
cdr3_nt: TGTGCCAGCAGTTCATCCACGGGACTCTCCTACGAGCAGTACTTC
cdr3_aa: CASSSSTGLSYEQYF

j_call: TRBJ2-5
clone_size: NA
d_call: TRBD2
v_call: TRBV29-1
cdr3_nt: TGCAGCGTTCACGGGACTAGCGGGAGCGAGACCCAGTACTTC
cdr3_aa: CSVHGTSGSETQYF

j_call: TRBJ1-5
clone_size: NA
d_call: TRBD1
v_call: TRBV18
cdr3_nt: TGTGCCAGCTCAGCACAGGGGGCGAATCAGCCCCAGCATTTT
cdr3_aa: CASSAQGANQPQHF

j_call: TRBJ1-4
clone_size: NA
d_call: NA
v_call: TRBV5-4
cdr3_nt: TGTGCCAGCAGTCCCCGGGACACGAATGAAAAACTGTTTTTT
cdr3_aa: CASSPRDTNEKLFF

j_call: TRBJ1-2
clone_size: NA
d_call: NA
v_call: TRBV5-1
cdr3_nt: TGCGCCAGCAGCTTGGTACAGGGTGGCCCCTATGGCTACACCTTC
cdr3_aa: CASSLVQGGPYGYTF

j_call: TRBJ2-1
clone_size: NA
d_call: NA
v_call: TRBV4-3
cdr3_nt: TGCGCCAGCAGCCAAGACGGTGCTAGGAATGAGCAGTTCTTC
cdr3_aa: CASSQDGARNEQFF

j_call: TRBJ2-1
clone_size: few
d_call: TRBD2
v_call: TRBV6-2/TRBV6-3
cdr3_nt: TGTGCCAGCAGTTACGGTAGCGGGAGTACGACCTACAATGAGCAGTTCTTC
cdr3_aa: CASSYGSGSTTYNEQFF

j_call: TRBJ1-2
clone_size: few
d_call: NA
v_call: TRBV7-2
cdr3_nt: TGTGCCAGCAGCTTAGGGCCGCTCTATGGCTACACCTTC
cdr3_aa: CASSLGPLYGYTF

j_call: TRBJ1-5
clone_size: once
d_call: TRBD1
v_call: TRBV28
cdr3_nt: TGTGCCAGCAGTTTTAGAGGGGGCGGCAAACATCAGCCCCAGCATTTT
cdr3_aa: CASSFRGGGKHQPQHF

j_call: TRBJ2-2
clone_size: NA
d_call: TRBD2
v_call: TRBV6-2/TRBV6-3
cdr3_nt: TGTGCCAGCAGTAACACCCTAGCGGGAGCTGGCGGGGAGCTGTTTTTT
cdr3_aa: CASSNTLAGAGGELFF

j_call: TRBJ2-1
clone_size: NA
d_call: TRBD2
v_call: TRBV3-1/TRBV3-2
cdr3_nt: TGTGCCAGCAGCCCGGAATTCGCGGGGGGGAACAATGAGCAGTTCTTC
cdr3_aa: CASSPEFAGGNNEQFF

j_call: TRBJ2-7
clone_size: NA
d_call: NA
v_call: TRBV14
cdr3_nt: TGTGCCAGCAGCCCCGATATTCGAGCGACCACCTACGAGCAGTACTTC
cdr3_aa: CASSPDIRATTYEQYF

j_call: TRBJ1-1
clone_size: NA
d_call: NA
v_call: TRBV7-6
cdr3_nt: TGTGCCAGCAGCTTACGGACAGACACTGAAGCTTTCTTT
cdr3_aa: CASSLRTDTEAFF

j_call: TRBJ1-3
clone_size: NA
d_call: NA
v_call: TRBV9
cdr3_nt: TGTGCCAGCAGCGTAAGGCCGGGCTCTGGAAACACCATATATTTT
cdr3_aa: CASSVRPGSGNTIYF

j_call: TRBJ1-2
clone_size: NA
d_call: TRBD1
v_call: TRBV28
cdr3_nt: TGTGCCAGCACCGGACAGGCGGGCGGGTATGGCTACACCTTC
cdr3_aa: CASTGQAGGYGYTF

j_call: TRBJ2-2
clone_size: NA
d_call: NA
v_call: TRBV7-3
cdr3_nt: TGTGCCAGCAGCATAGGGAGCTGGGCCGGGGAGCTGTTTTTT
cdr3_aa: CASSIGSWAGELFF

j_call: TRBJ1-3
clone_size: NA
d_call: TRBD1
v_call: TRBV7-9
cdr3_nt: TGTGCCAGCAGCTTACCGGGACAGGGGGCTCTGCTATATTTT
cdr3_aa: CASSLPGQGALLYF

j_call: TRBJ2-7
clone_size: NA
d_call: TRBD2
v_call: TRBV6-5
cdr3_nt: TGTGCCAGCATGCCCCCGGGGGGGTTCAAGCTATACTTC
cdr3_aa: CASMPPGGFKLYF

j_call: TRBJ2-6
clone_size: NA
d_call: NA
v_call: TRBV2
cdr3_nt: TGTGCCAGCAGACAAGGTTCCTCTGGGGCCAACGTGCTGACTTTC
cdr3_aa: CASRQGSSGANVLTF